These T cell receptor beta chains were read from a single sample in a study of breast tumors, draining lymph nodes, adjacent tissues. TCRdb ran MiXCR on the multiplex PCR reads and lists one entry per CDR3 protein. This sample has more than 15,000 distinct CDR3 sequences, with roughly 64% found just once. Sequenced sample: tumor-adjacent breast tissue. These TCRs come from a female donor with breast cancer. Some clones in this sample may be carry-over from other donors' samples. The CDR3 runs from the conserved cysteine through the conserved F or W. A D gene is named only where the DNA matches it firmly. Rows give clone size only sometimes, using once, few, many, or a class for an expanded clone.

>TRBJ1-2|TRBV20-1|-|medium-sized|12
CSASTGRYGYTF
TGCAGTGCATCCACAGGGCGGTATGGCTACACCTTC
>TRBJ1-6|TRBV20-1|TRBD1|-|15
CSAAGFRGDNSPLHF
TGCAGTGCGGCGGGGTTCAGGGGGGATAATTCACCCCTCCACTTT
>TRBJ1-5|TRBV7-8|-|-|16
CASSSHRDKPNQPQHF
TGTGCCAGCAGCTCACACCGGGACAAACCCAATCAGCCCCAGCATTTT
>TRBJ2-3|TRBV5-1|TRBD1|-|15
CASSPPGQFADTQYF
TGCGCCAGCAGCCCACCGGGACAGTTCGCCGATACGCAGTATTTT
>TRBJ2-3|TRBV5-6|-|-|15
CASSQDSGTRDTQYF
TGTGCCAGCAGCCAGGACTCCGGGACTCGGGATACGCAGTATTTT
>TRBJ2-3|TRBV24-1|-|-|17
CATSGGGSAGATDTQYF
TGTGCCACCAGTGGTGGGGGTAGTGCGGGGGCCACAGATACGCAGTATTTT
>TRBJ2-1|TRBV7-3|TRBD2|-|16
CASSLRTSGGDNEQFF
TGTGCCAGCAGCTTACGAACTAGCGGGGGGGATAATGAGCAGTTCTTC
>TRBJ2-2|TRBV20-1|-|-|15
CSAVSRGTTGYMMFF
TGCAGTGCTGTCTCGAGGGGGACTACCGGATACATGATGTTTTTT
>TRBJ2-7|TRBV19|-|-|14
CASSLPTDSYEQYF
TGTGCCAGTAGTCTCCCGACGGACTCCTACGAGCAGTACTTC
>TRBJ1-5|TRBV2|TRBD1|once|14
CASSAGQGNQPQHF
TGTGCCAGCAGTGCGGGACAGGGGAATCAGCCCCAGCATTTT
>TRBJ1-6|TRBV5-5|-|-|15
CASSLGRGSGSPLHF
TGTGCCAGCAGCTTAGGGCGGGGGAGTGGTTCACCCCTCCACTTT
>TRBJ2-2|TRBV3-1|TRBD1|many|16
CASSLGTVRNTGELFF
TGTGCCAGCAGCCTGGGGACAGTACGGAACACCGGGGAGCTGTTTTTT
>TRBJ2-5|TRBV5-6|-|-|14
CASSLRGPQETQYF
TGTGCCAGCAGCCTGAGGGGCCCACAAGAGACCCAGTACTTC
>TRBJ2-1|TRBV20-1|TRBD2|many|17
CSARVPRTSGSGNEQFF
TGCAGTGCTAGAGTCCCCAGGACTAGCGGGAGTGGGAATGAGCAGTTCTTC
>TRBJ1-4|TRBV5-4|-|-|16
CASSSYGGTINEKLFF
TGTGCCAGCAGCTCCTATGGGGGAACCATTAATGAAAAACTGTTTTTT
>TRBJ2-7|TRBV10-2|-|-|13
CASKSGLNYEQYF
TGCGCCAGCAAATCGGGACTGAACTACGAGCAGTACTTC
>TRBJ2-7|TRBV9|-|-|13
CASSVVVGSEQYF
TGTGCCAGCAGCGTAGTGGTGGGAAGCGAGCAGTACTTC
>TRBJ1-1|TRBV7-9|-|-|13
CASSLRPARKAFF
TGTGCCAGCAGCTTAAGGCCTGCGAGGAAAGCTTTCTTT
>TRBJ2-1|TRBV7-8|-|-|14
CASSSIGQPNEQFF
TGTGCCAGCAGCTCCATCGGACAGCCCAATGAGCAGTTCTTC
>TRBJ2-2|TRBV12-3/TRBV12-4|TRBD1|once|16
CASRQGTGLRTGELFF
TGTGCCAGCAGACAAGGGACAGGCCTACGGACCGGGGAGCTGTTTTTT
>TRBJ1-5|TRBV20-1|-|-|13
CSAHTGTNQPQHF
TGCAGTGCTCACACCGGGACCAATCAGCCCCAGCATTTT
>TRBJ2-7|TRBV5-1|-|-|12
CASSFPPYEQYF
TGCGCCAGCAGCTTTCCCCCCTACGAGCAGTACTTC
>TRBJ2-2|TRBV15|TRBD2|-|15
CATSNRLALGGELFF
TGTGCCACCAGCAACCGACTAGCTTTGGGCGGGGAGCTGTTTTTT
>TRBJ2-5|TRBV7-2|TRBD1|-|13
CASSGTGTETQYF
TGTGCCAGCAGCGGGACAGGGACGGAGACCCAGTACTTC
>TRBJ1-3|TRBV4-2|-|-|14
CASSQPPGLYTIYF
TGTGCCAGCAGCCAACCTCCGGGGCTATACACCATATATTTT
>TRBJ2-7|TRBV4-1|-|many|18
CASSQELAETRTSYEQYF
TGCGCCAGCAGCCAAGAACTAGCCGAGACACGCACCTCCTACGAGCAGTACTTC
>TRBJ1-2|TRBV9|-|-|15
CASSKAGGAPSGYTF
TGTGCCAGCAGCAAAGCGGGGGGGGCCCCGTCAGGCTACACCTTC
>TRBJ2-1|TRBV7-6|-|-|12
CASSLVGNEQFF
TGTGCCAGCAGCTTAGTGGGTAATGAGCAGTTCTTC
>TRBJ2-3|TRBV9|-|-|14
CASSGRGDTDTQYF
TGTGCCAGCAGCGGGAGAGGTGACACAGATACGCAGTATTTT
>TRBJ2-7|TRBV27|-|many|12
CATKRGGDKQYF
TGTGCCACCAAGAGAGGGGGGGACAAGCAGTACTTC
>TRBJ1-2|TRBV9|-|-|15
CASSVGPGNHYGYTF
TGTGCCAGCAGCGTAGGGCCCGGGAACCACTATGGCTACACCTTC
>TRBJ1-2|TRBV29-1|TRBD1|-|11
CSVWTGFGYTF
TGCAGCGTTTGGACAGGGTTCGGCTACACCTTC
>TRBJ1-2|TRBV7-2|-|medium-sized|15
CASSPPSQRTYGYTF
TGTGCCAGCAGCCCACCTTCTCAAAGGACCTATGGCTACACCTTC
>TRBJ1-1|TRBV12-5|-|-|16
CASGLVLMGACTEAFF
TGTGCTAGTGGTTTGGTACTCATGGGGGCCTGCACTGAAGCTTTCTTT
>TRBJ2-1|TRBV20-1|-|once|15
CSAPGTHESYNEQFF
TGCAGTGCTCCCGGGACCCATGAATCCTACAATGAGCAGTTCTTC
>TRBJ1-4|TRBV9|TRBD1|-|14
CASNRGTANEKLFF
TGTGCCAGCAATCGTGGGACAGCTAATGAAAAACTATTTTTT
>TRBJ2-5|TRBV6-6|TRBD1|many|14
CASRTGTGKETQYF
TGTGCCAGCAGGACCGGGACAGGGAAAGAGACCCAGTACTTC
>TRBJ1-4|TRBV7-2|TRBD1|-|16
CASSLRGGQGSEKLFF
TGTGCCAGCAGCTTAAGGGGAGGACAGGGTAGTGAAAAACTGTTTTTT
>TRBJ2-1|TRBV10-3|TRBD2|-|15
CAISGTSGRGNEQFF
TGTGCCATCAGTGGGACTAGCGGGAGAGGGAATGAGCAGTTCTTC
>TRBJ1-4|TRBV29-1|TRBD1|-|16
CSVELGQGNSREKLFF
TGCAGCGTTGAGCTGGGACAGGGTAATAGTCGAGAAAAACTGTTTTTT
>TRBJ2-7|TRBV20-1|TRBD1|-|13
CSARGTGGYEQYF
TGCAGTGCTAGAGGGACAGGGGGCTACGAGCAGTACTTC
>TRBJ2-1|TRBV12-5|TRBD2|medium-sized|16
CASGLMRTSGGNEQFF
TGTGCTAGTGGTTTGATGAGGACTAGCGGGGGAAATGAGCAGTTCTTC
>TRBJ2-3|TRBV20-1|-|few|13
CSARAVGTDTQYF
TGCAGTGCTAGAGCGGTGGGAACAGATACGCAGTATTTT
>TRBJ2-1|TRBV6-5|TRBD2|many|15
CASSNGGGGYNEQFF
TGTGCCAGCAGTAACGGGGGGGGAGGCTACAATGAGCAGTTCTTC
>TRBJ2-1|TRBV20-1|TRBD2|-|16
CSARDRGGTSYNEQFF
TGCAGTGCTAGAGATCGGGGAGGGACTTCCTACAATGAGCAGTTCTTC
>TRBJ1-3|TRBV7-6|-|-|15
CASSLGGTSGNTIYF
TGTGCCAGCAGCTTAGGAGGCACCTCTGGAAACACCATATATTTT
>TRBJ1-2|TRBV19|TRBD1|few|15
CASSDGQGSIYGYTF
TGTGCCAGTAGTGACGGACAGGGATCAATCTATGGCTACACCTTC
>TRBJ1-3|TRBV5-5|-|once|15
CASRMDGVTGNTIYF
TGTGCCAGTCGAATGGATGGTGTAACTGGAAACACCATATATTTT
>TRBJ2-7|TRBV29-1|-|-|13
CSVVGAPSYEQYF
TGCAGCGTTGTGGGGGCCCCCTCCTACGAGCAGTACTTC